The 7 T cell receptor beta chains below come from one sample, sequenced in a study of shared clonotypes between healthy human individuals. Only in-frame clones appear in the TCRdb table, and some are missing; sequencing was by immunoSEQ multiplex PCR. The table records over a million clones, 65% to 75% of them present only once. The sequenced sample consisted of memory CD4+ T cells sorted from blood. Stated subset: CD45RA-negative fraction. The receptors derive from a man younger than 35 in good health.

The V call is TRBV6-1, the J call TRBJ1-6; 7 bases line up with TRBD1. CDR1 is MNHNS and CDR2 is SASEGT in the germline V gene. V was pared by 8 bases and J by 6 bases, with 10 bases of the junction left unmatched. This CDR3 is 15 amino acids long. The CDR3 reads CASHTGAGGNSPLHF. The CDR3 region has the DNA TGTGCCAGCCATACAGGGGCCGGGGGTAATTCACCCCTCCACTTT.

The chain employs TRBV4-3 and TRBJ1-1, with D hard to call. Per germline, CDR1 LGHNA and CDR2 YSLEER. V lost 0 bases, J lost 4 bases, and 9 bases lay in between. This CDR3 is built from 14 residues. The CDR3 DNA reads TGCGCCAGCAGCCAAGAACTGGGAGTCACTGAAGCTTTCTTT. Translated: CASSQELGVTEAFF.

This clone was picked up one time. The V and J genes are TRBV5-1 and TRBJ1-5, with D tentatively TRBD1 (5 bases). CDR1 and CDR2 from the germline V gene are SGHRS and YFSETQ. V lost 2 bases and J lost 4, with 13 bases in between. The CDR3 covers 15 residues. CDR3: CASSFGGVDNQPQHF. DNA of the CDR3: TGCGCCAGCAGCTTTGGAGGGGTCGATAATCAGCCCCAGCATTTT.

This clone was observed once. The chain has TRBV19 and TRBJ2-1; weak D call: TRBD2 (7 bases). From germline, CDR1 is LNHDA and CDR2 SQIVND (reference sequence). Trimming pared 3 bases from V and 2 bases from J, leaving 14 bases between. The CDR3 is 16 residues long. CDR3 DNA sequence: TGTGCCAGTAGTATCCTTCGGGGGGCGGCCTACAATGAGCAGTTCTTC. Translating gives CASSILRGAAYNEQFF.

The V and J genes are TRBV7-3 and TRBJ1-4; D is unresolved. From germline, CDR1 is SGHTA and CDR2 FQGTGA. Trimming shortened V by 7 bases and J by 5 bases, and 14 bases separated the two germline ends. This CDR3 is built from 14 residues. The CDR3 DNA follows: TGTGCCAGCACCGGCCCCCCGCTCAATGAAAAACTGTTTTTT. Protein sequence: CASTGPPLNEKLFF.

The chain employs TRBV18 and TRBJ1-2, with TRBD1 matching over 9 bases. Germline V gives CDR1 KGHSH, CDR2 LQKENI. The CDR3 covers 15 residues. V lost 0 bases, J lost 8 bases, and 7 bases stayed unmatched. The CDR3 sequence: CASSPPLTGGRGYTF. CDR3 nucleotide sequence: TGTGCCAGCTCACCACCACTTACAGGGGGCCGAGGCTACACCTTC.

Notes on this clone: A far larger clone is only one base removed, so a read error is likely. The rearrangement links TRBV5-8 to TRBJ2-7; 7 nucleotides align to TRBD1. From germline, CDR1 is SGHTS and CDR2 YDEGEE. CDR3 size: 13 residues. Losses at the gene ends were 4 bases for V and 2 bases for J; bases not matched to a gene: 3. The CDR3 sequence is CASSRTGTYEQYF. In DNA form, the CDR3 reads TGTGCCAGCAGCCGGACAGGCACCTACGAGCAGTACTTC.